This T cell receptor beta chain was identified during a study of shared clonotypes between healthy human individuals. Broader study findings: Among donors, sharing of clonotypes was expected to be affected by sequencing depth.

About this clone itself: Antigen unknown.

Produced via immunoSEQ multiplex PCR; TCRdb's table is partial and in-frame only. The sample lists 2.5 million or so clones, 90% to 95% occurring once. CDR1 is ENHRY and CDR2 is SYGVKD in the germline V gene. The CDR3 spans 19 residues. V was trimmed by 2 bases and J by 0 bases, leaving 21 bases between them. The sequence derives from a man between 18 and 29 years old in good health. The sample was naive CD4+ T cells sorted from blood. Subset in this sample: CD45RA+ positively selected. This chain uses TRBV10-3 with TRBJ2-3, with a possible D match to TRBD1 (6 bases). The CDR3 here is CAISERGGAGFSSTDTQYF. Written as DNA, the CDR3 is TGTGCCATCAGTGAGAGAGGGGGTGCTGGGTTCTCTAGCACAGATACGCAGTATTTT.